This T cell receptor beta chain was identified in a study of T cell changes during pregnancy in multiple sclerosis (dated by TCRdb to between 2018 and 2020). Study-level background: The study examined how the T cell repertoire changed over the course of pregnancy in women with multiple sclerosis.

The library was built by means of the immunoSEQ multiplex PCR assay. TCRdb re-hosts the immuneACCESS table, in-frame sequences only. Its copies lack some clones; in the studies checked, an unresolved V gene accounts for under half of them, and the cause for the rest is not known. The sample table shows about 50,000 clones, and approximately 90% are seen once. The top ten constitute 0.39% of the sample. Regarding this clone: Which antigen it targets is not known. Base qualities were left out, and no much larger clone turns up one base away.

The sample was CD4+ T cells from peripheral blood mononuclear cells, taken after pregnancy. The TCR comes from a female donor with multiple sclerosis, enrolled in a pregnancy study.

The bases are TGCGCCAGCAGCCAAGATGGCCCTAGCGGGAGTCGAGATACGCAGTATTTT. This yields the protein CASSQDGPSGSRDTQYF. The chain links TRBV4-3 with TRBJ2-3; 10 central nucleotides agree with TRBD2. Taken from the germline V gene, the CDR1 and CDR2 loops are LGHNA and YSLEER. There are 17 amino acids in the CDR3, from cysteine to phenylalanine inclusive. Of all the DNA, just the CDR3 is kept, 51 bases in frame from base 1. V is pruned by 0 bases and J by 5 bases, leaving 8 bases of the junction without a gene match.